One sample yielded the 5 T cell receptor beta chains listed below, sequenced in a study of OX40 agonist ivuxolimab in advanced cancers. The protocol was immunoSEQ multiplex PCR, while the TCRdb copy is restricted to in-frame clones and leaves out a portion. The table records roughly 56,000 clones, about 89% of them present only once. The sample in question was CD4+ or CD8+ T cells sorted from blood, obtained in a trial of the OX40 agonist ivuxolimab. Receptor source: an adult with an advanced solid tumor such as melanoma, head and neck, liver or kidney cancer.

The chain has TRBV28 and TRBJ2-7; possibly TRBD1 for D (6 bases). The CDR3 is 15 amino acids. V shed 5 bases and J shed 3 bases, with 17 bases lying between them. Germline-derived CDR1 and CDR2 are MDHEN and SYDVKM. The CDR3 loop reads CASSKDRQLGYEQYF. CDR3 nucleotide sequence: TGTGCCAGCAGTAAAGACAGGCAACTGGGCTACGAGCAGTACTTC. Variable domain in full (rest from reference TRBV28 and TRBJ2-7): DVKVTQSSRYLVKRTGEKVFLECVQDMDHENMFWYRQDPGLGLRLIYFSYDVKMKEKGDIPEGYSVSREKKERFSLILESASTNQTSMYLCASSKDRQLGYEQYFGPGTRLTVT.

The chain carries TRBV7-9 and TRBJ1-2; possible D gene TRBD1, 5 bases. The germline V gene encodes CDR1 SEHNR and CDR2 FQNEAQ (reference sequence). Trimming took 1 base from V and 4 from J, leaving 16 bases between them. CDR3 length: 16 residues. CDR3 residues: CASSLDRQAILYGYTF. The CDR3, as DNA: TGTGCCAGCAGCTTAGACAGGCAGGCGATACTCTATGGCTACACCTTC.

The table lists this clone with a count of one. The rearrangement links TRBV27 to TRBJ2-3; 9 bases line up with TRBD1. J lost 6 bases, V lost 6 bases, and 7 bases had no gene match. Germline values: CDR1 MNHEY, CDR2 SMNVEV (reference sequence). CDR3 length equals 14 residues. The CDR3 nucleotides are TGTGCCAGCAGGGTACAGGGGGCGGCGGATACGCAGTATTTT. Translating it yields CASRVQGAADTQYF.

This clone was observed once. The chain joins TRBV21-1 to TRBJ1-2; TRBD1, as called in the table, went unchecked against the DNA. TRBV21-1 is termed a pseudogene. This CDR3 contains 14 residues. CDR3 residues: CASSGQGDTAGYTF. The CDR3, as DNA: TGTGCCAGCAGCGGACAGGGAGATACAGCTGGCTACACCTTC.

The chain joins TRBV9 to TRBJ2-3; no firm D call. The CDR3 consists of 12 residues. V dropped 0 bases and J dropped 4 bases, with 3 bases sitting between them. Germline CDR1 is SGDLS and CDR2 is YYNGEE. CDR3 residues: CASSVESDTQYF. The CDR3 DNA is TGTGCCAGCAGCGTAGAATCAGATACGCAGTATTTT. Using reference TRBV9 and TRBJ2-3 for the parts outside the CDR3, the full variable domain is DSGVTQTPKHLITATGQRVTLRCSPRSGDLSVYWYQQSLDQGLQFLIQYYNGEERAKGNILERFSAQQFPDLHSELNLSSLELGDSALYFCASSVESDTQYFGPGTRLTVL.